This TCR beta chain was sequenced during a study of CD8 T cells in Susac syndrome. Study conclusions and caveats: The authors acknowledged that their TCR sequencing and HLA analysis involved a relatively small number of individuals.

Germline V gene sequence: CDR1 SGHDN, CDR2 FVKESK. Trimming removed 3 bases at V and 4 bases at J, with 6 bases between. CDR3 length: 13 amino acids. With random hexamers, reverse transcription was performed on about 0.5 to 1 ug of RNA. TCRdb ran MiXCR on the immunoSEQ multiplex PCR reads and lists one entry per CDR3 protein. The table lists some 200,000 distinct CDR3 sequences, around 96% of them singletons. To note about this clonotype: Its antigen is unknown.

From blood CD8+ and CD4+ T cells, TCR beta sequences were generated. Age- and sex-matched healthy donors served as the control group. TEMRA cells were enriched by FACS, and CD4+ and CD8+ T cells were negatively isolated. The receptor's source is a human donor in good health. Input material: CD4+ T cells from PBMCs. The chain recombines TRBV14 with TRBJ2-2; unclear D gene. In DNA, the CDR3 is TGTGCCAGCAGCCAGCTTCGCACCGGGGAGCTGTTTTTT. Encoded protein: CASSQLRTGELFF.